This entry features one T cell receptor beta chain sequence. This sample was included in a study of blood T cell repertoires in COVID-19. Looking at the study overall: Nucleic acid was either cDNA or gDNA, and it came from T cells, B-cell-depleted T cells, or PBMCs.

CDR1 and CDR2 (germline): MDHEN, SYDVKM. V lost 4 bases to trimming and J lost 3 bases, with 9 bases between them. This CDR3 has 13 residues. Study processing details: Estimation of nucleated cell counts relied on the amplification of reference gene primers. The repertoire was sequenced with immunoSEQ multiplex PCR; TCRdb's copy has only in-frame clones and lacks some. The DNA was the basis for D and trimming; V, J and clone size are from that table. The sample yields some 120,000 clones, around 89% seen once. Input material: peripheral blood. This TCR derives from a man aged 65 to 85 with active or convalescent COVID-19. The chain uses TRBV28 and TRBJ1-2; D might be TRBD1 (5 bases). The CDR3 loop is CASSYDSHYGYTF. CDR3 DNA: TGTGCCAGCAGTTACGACAGCCACTATGGCTACACCTTC.